The T cell receptor beta chain under discussion was sequenced for a study of patients and donors after allogeneic stem cell transplantation. Per germline, CDR1 SGHRS and CDR2 YFSETQ. CDR3 size: 15 residues. V lost 0 bases to trimming and J lost 2 bases, with 11 bases between them. In its sample, this clonotype was seen a few times. Each CDR3 protein gets one entry after TCRdb re-called the RT-PCR reads with MiXCR. The sample lists over 350,000 distinct CDR3 sequences, about a sixth occurring once. The sequenced sample consisted of blood, either unsorted or a sorted T cell fraction (not recorded which). This chain connects TRBV5-1 to TRBJ1-2; possibly TRBD1 for D (5 bases). This receptor was identified in a human donor who was either an allogeneic HSCT recipient or a stem cell or donor lymphocyte infusion donor (not recorded which). It is not recorded whose cells these are; they may come from a transplant donor. The CDR3 DNA reads as TGCGCCAGCAGCTTGGCCCAGGGTGCCAACTATGGCTACACCTTC. Its protein product is CASSLAQGANYGYTF.